The 31 T cell receptor beta chains below were found in one sample sequenced in a study of T cell changes during pregnancy in multiple sclerosis. The method was immunoSEQ multiplex PCR; TCRdb's version includes in-frame clones alone and lacks a portion of them. Of more than 30,000 clones in the sample, about 93% were seen once. Here the sequenced sample was CD4+ T cells from peripheral blood mononuclear cells, taken in the third trimester of pregnancy. The receptors come from a female donor in good health, enrolled as a control in a pregnancy study.

V usage is TRBV25-1 and J usage is TRBJ2-5; possible D gene TRBD1, 6 bases. The CDR3 runs 15 residues. Germline V gene lookup returns CDR1 MGHDK and CDR2 SYGVNS. The V end was cut by 6 bases, the J end by 5 bases, with 19 bases between. This CDR3 reads CASSTGTPPLETQYF. The CDR3, as DNA: TGTGCCAGCAGCACAGGGACACCACCGCTGGAGACCCAGTACTTC.

This chain joins TRBV6-1 and TRBJ2-5; 8 nucleotides align to TRBD2. J gave up 1 base and V 3 bases, and 4 bases lay outside the gene matches. CDR1 and CDR2 (germline): MNHNS, SASEGT. The CDR3 covers 15 residues. CDR3 sequence reads: CASSDRREVQETQYF. In nucleotides, the CDR3 is TGTGCCAGCAGTGACCGGCGGGAGGTCCAAGAGACCCAGTACTTC.

The chain carries TRBV7-2 and TRBJ1-5, with D possibly being TRBD1 (6 bases). CDR1 and CDR2 from the germline V gene are SGHTA and FQGNSA. The V end lost 5 bases, the J end lost 1 base, and 12 bases lay between the germline ends. CDR3 size: 15 residues. In DNA form, the CDR3 reads TGTGCCAGCAGCGACCAACAGGGAAGCAATCAGCCCCAGCATTTT. Its translation is CASSDQQGSNQPQHF.

The V gene is TRBV29-1, the J gene TRBJ2-7, with TRBD2 matching over 13 bases. The CDR3 loop spans 14 amino acids. V dropped 2 bases and J dropped 4; count of bases not matched to a gene: 2. In germline, CDR1 is SQVTM, CDR2 ANQGSEA. This chain's CDR3 is CSVETSGRVYEQYF. The CDR3 bases are TGCAGCGTTGAAACTAGCGGGAGGGTTTACGAGCAGTACTTC.

The chain is built from TRBV30 and TRBJ1-2; 8 positions agree with TRBD1. V was pared by 1 base and J by 8 bases, with 9 bases of the junction left unmatched. CDR3 length: 14 amino acids. Germline loops: CDR1 GTSNPN, CDR2 SVGIG (reference sequence). This CDR3 is CAWSAIRGLEGYTF. In DNA form, the CDR3 reads TGTGCCTGGAGTGCCATCAGGGGGCTAGAAGGCTACACCTTC.

About this clone itself: Germline is not matched at one junction end, which may reflect a read error. The gene calls are TRBV5-1 and TRBJ1-3, with D unclear. Germline CDR1 is SGHRS and CDR2 is YFSETQ. This CDR3 is built from 12 residues. The CDR3 sequence is CASRLDQDSIYF. The CDR3 DNA is TGCGCCAGCAGATTGGACCAGGATTCCATATATTTT.

The chain joins TRBV5-1 to TRBJ2-6, with D maybe TRBD1 (5 bases). CDR3 length: 16 amino acids. Germline V CDR1 and CDR2: SGHRS, YFSETQ. V shed 5 bases and J shed 0 bases, with 12 bases lying between them. CDR3 loop: CASRFQGPSGANVLTF. CDR3 bases: TGCGCCAGCAGGTTTCAGGGCCCCTCTGGGGCCAACGTCCTGACTTTC.

The rearrangement links TRBV18 to TRBJ2-1; 10 bases align to TRBD1. CDR3 length equals 16 residues. Germline values: CDR1 KGHSH, CDR2 LQKENI. With 4 bases clipped from V and 8 bases from J, the junction kept 11 bases outside the gene matches. CDR3 protein: CASSQARDRGFDEQFF. The CDR3 coding sequence is TGTGCCAGCTCACAAGCCCGGGACAGGGGTTTCGATGAGCAGTTCTTC.

The genes are TRBV10-3 and TRBJ2-3; 8 positions agree with TRBD1. CDR1 ENHRY and CDR2 SYGVKD come from the germline V gene. CDR3 length equals 19 residues. V was pared by 5 bases and J by 3 bases, with 19 bases of the junction left unmatched. The CDR3 protein is CAISITIYNDRGGTDTQYF. The CDR3 DNA sequence: TGTGCCATCAGTATTACGATATATAATGACAGGGGAGGTACAGATACGCAGTATTTT.

The V gene is TRBV2, the J gene TRBJ1-2; 7 bases match TRBD1. V dropped 6 bases and J dropped 4; count of bases not matched to a gene: 8. CDR1 SNHLY and CDR2 FYNNEI come from the germline V gene. The CDR3 loop spans 14 amino acids. The CDR3: CASSEQQGTYGYTF. CDR3 nucleotide sequence: TGTGCCAGCAGCGAACAACAGGGGACCTATGGCTACACCTTC.

The rearrangement uses TRBV27 and TRBJ1-2; TRBD1 might be the D (6 bases). Trimming cost V 5 bases and J 6 bases, with 19 bases left between them. There are 15 residues in the CDR3. Germline CDR1 and CDR2: MNHEY and SMNVEV (reference sequence). The CDR3 DNA sequence: TGTGCCAGCAGTGGATCGGGGACACCTCTCCATGGCTACACCTTC. Protein: CASSGSGTPLHGYTF.

The chain carries TRBV5-1 and TRBJ2-1, with 9 nucleotides matching TRBD1. The CDR3 loop spans 17 amino acids. The ends lost 3 bases at V and 10 bases at J; junction bases unmatched: 17. Germline assignment: CDR1 SGHRS and CDR2 YFSETQ. In nucleotides, the CDR3 is TGCGCCAGCAGCTCTGGGACCACAGGGGGCGGCAAAGAGGAGCAGTTCTTC. This codes for CASSSGTTGGGKEEQFF.

The V and J genes are TRBV10-3 and TRBJ2-7; 11 nucleotides match TRBD2. This CDR3 is built from 14 residues. The trim removed 2 bases at V and 3 bases at J, leaving 0 bases unmatched. CDR1 and CDR2 from the germline V gene are ENHRY and SYGVKD. CDR3 amino acids: CAISEGTSGYEQYF. The DNA for the CDR3 is TGTGCCATCAGTGAGGGGACTAGCGGCTACGAGCAGTACTTC.

This clone was seen a handful of times. CDR3 in DNA: TGCGCCAGCAGCCAAGAGGCGGGGAGGAGCAATCAGCCCCAGCATTTT. This gives the protein CASSQEAGRSNQPQHF. V and J are TRBV4-1 and TRBJ1-5, with no clear D. The germline V and J ends were trimmed by 0 bases and 1 base, with 10 bases remaining between them. Germline loops: CDR1 MGHRA, CDR2 YSYEKL. The CDR3 has 16 amino acids.

This rearrangement joins TRBV19 to TRBJ2-5; 10 nucleotides agree with TRBD1. With 5 bases clipped from V and 5 bases from J, the junction kept 5 bases outside the gene matches. Germline-derived CDR1 and CDR2 are LNHDA and SQIVND (reference sequence). This CDR3 comprises 14 residues. CDR3 nucleotides: TGTGCCAGTAGTGAGGGACAGGGGAGGGAGACCCAGTACTTC. Translated: CASSEGQGRETQYF. Variable domain in full (rest from reference TRBV19 and TRBJ2-5): DGGITQSPKYLFRKEGQNVTLSCEQNLNHDAMYWYRQDPGQGLRLIYYSQIVNDFQKGDIAEGYSVSREKKESFPLTVTSAQKNPTAFYLCASSEGQGRETQYFGPGTRLLVL.

This sequence joins TRBV7-6 and TRBJ2-7, with D perhaps TRBD1 (5 bases). Germline-derived CDR1 and CDR2 are SGHVS and FNYEAQ. V lost 0 bases and J lost 4, with 13 bases in between. The CDR3 sequence is 15 residues long. Here the CDR3 DNA reads TGTGCCAGCAGCTTAGCTAGTCAGGGATCTTACGAGCAGTACTTC. Translated, it gives CASSLASQGSYEQYF. Supplemented by reference TRBV7-6 and TRBJ2-7, the full variable domain reads GAGVSQSPRYKVTKRGQDVALRCDPISGHVSLYWYRQALGQGPEFLTYFNYEAQQDKSGLPNDRFSAERPEGSISTLTIQRTEQRDSAMYRCASSLASQGSYEQYFGPGTRLTVT.

The chain links TRBV4-2 to TRBJ2-1; the D is unclear. The CDR3 totals 14 residues. With 0 bases removed from V and 6 bases from J, the gap between germline ends came to 9 bases. Looked up from germline, CDR1 is LGHNA and CDR2 is YNFKEQ. The CDR3 loop is CASSQEEASNEQFF. Here the CDR3 DNA reads TGTGCCAGCAGCCAAGAAGAGGCTAGCAATGAGCAGTTCTTC.

The V and J genes are TRBV4-1 and TRBJ2-1; no reliable D call. Germline V gene sequence: CDR1 MGHRA, CDR2 YSYEKL. The V end lost 1 base, the J end lost 8 bases, and 12 bases lay between the germline ends. This CDR3 is 14 amino acids long. The CDR3: CASSQGSGRDEQFF. The CDR3 DNA reads as TGCGCCAGCAGCCAAGGGTCCGGTCGGGATGAGCAGTTCTTC.

This chain joins TRBV6-6 and TRBJ1-2; 8 bases line up with TRBD1. V lost 5 bases, J lost 6 bases, and 5 bases stayed unmatched. CDR1 MNHNY and CDR2 SVGAGI come from the germline V gene (reference sequence). The CDR3 consists of 13 residues. The CDR3 protein is CASSPTGVDGYTF. The CDR3 DNA follows: TGTGCCAGCAGTCCGACAGGGGTTGATGGCTACACCTTC.

V usage is TRBV7-9 and J usage is TRBJ2-5, with TRBD2 identical over 7 bases. The germline CDR1 and CDR2 sequences are SEHNR and FQNEAQ (reference sequence). J was trimmed by 5 bases and V by 5 bases; bases with no gene match: 8. This CDR3 contains 14 residues. CDR3: CASSARGRGETQYF. The CDR3 DNA follows: TGTGCCAGCAGCGCGCGGGGGAGAGGGGAGACCCAGTACTTC.

The rearrangement joins TRBV5-4 to TRBJ1-5; D not certain. CDR1 SGHNT and CDR2 YYREEE come from the germline V gene (reference sequence). CDR3 length equals 13 residues. Trimming took off 0 bases at V and 5 bases at J, with 6 bases between the two ends. The CDR3 nucleotides read TGTGCCAGCAGCTTGGATAGAGATCAGCCCCAGCATTTT. This encodes CASSLDRDQPQHF.

CDR3 nucleotide sequence: TGCGCCAGCAGCGAAGGACTAGCATTAGATACGCAGTATTTT. This translates into CASSEGLALDTQYF. J is TRBJ2-3 and V is TRBV4-1, with 8 bases matching TRBD2. The CDR3 is 14 residues long. The junction had 6 bases not matched to a gene; V was cut back by 5 bases and J by 5 bases. CDR1 and CDR2 from the germline V gene are MGHRA and YSYEKL.

The J gene is TRBJ2-7, the V gene TRBV7-2; 9 nucleotides align to TRBD2. The J segment lost 4 bases and the V segment lost 0 bases, leaving 4 bases of the junction unmatched. The CDR3 is made up of 15 amino acids. Germline V gene sequence: CDR1 SGHTA, CDR2 FQGNSA. The CDR3, as DNA: TGTGCCAGCAGCTTAGCGCCTAGCGGGACATACGAGCAGTACTTC. This encodes CASSLAPSGTYEQYF.

V and J are TRBV10-3 and TRBJ2-1, with 10 bases matching TRBD2. The CDR3 runs to 15 residues. Germline assignment: CDR1 ENHRY and CDR2 SYGVKD. After removal of 6 bases from V and 8 bases from J, the junction contained 10 bases not matched to a gene. Here the CDR3 reads CAIRMGASGSDEQFF. CDR3 in DNA: TGTGCCATCAGGATGGGAGCTAGCGGGAGCGATGAGCAGTTCTTC.

The genes are TRBV6-1 and TRBJ2-1; TRBD2 matches at 8 bases. The germline V gene has CDR1 MNHNS and CDR2 SASEGT. J lost 7 bases, V lost 2 bases, and 10 bases had no gene match. This CDR3 contains 16 residues. CDR3 in DNA: TGTGCCAGCAGTGAATGGGGTAGCGGGGCCAAGAATGAGCAGTTCTTC. As protein: CASSEWGSGAKNEQFF.

The chain employs TRBV28 and TRBJ2-7, with 11 bases identical to TRBD2. The CDR3 contains 17 residues. Germline V gene lookup returns CDR1 MDHEN and CDR2 SYDVKM. The J segment lost 5 bases and the V segment lost 7 bases, leaving 16 bases of the junction unmatched. The DNA for the CDR3 is TGTGCCAGCAAGGCCCAGACCATAGCGGGAGGGGGCAACGAGCAGTACTTC. Its translation is CASKAQTIAGGGNEQYF.

The rearrangement uses TRBV2 and TRBJ1-1; D is ambiguous. The CDR3 has 11 amino acids. The V end was cut by 3 bases, the J end by 8 bases, with 7 bases between. CDR1 and CDR2 from the germline V gene are SNHLY and FYNNEI. The CDR3: CASSDLREAFF. The CDR3 DNA reads as TGTGCCAGCAGTGACCTACGAGAAGCTTTCTTT.

J is TRBJ2-1 and V is TRBV5-1, with 9 bases identical to TRBD1. This CDR3 is 14 amino acids long. Trimming at V came to 5 bases and at J to 2 bases, leaving 2 bases not matched to a gene. CDR1 and CDR2 from the germline V gene are SGHRS and YFSETQ. This CDR3 is CASSGQGPYNEQFF. In nucleotides, the CDR3 is TGCGCCAGCAGTGGACAGGGGCCCTACAATGAGCAGTTCTTC.

The chain is built from TRBV4-1 and TRBJ2-1, with D tentatively TRBD2 (6 bases). Germline V CDR1 and CDR2: MGHRA, YSYEKL. Trimming pared 3 bases from V and 7 bases from J, leaving 13 bases between. The length of the CDR3 is 14 residues. The CDR3 nucleotides read TGCGCCAGCAGCCATTGGCCCCGGGGGAATGAGCAGTTCTTC. It codes for CASSHWPRGNEQFF.

This chain joins TRBV9 and TRBJ1-4; no firm D call. Germline CDR1 SGDLS, CDR2 YYNGEE. The V gene lost 1 base and the J gene lost 8 bases, with 12 bases spanning the gap. The CDR3 loop spans 14 amino acids. DNA of the CDR3: TGTGCCAGCAGCGTAAGGAGGGTAAGCGAAAAACTGTTTTTT. It yields the protein CASSVRRVSEKLFF.

The chain recombines TRBV5-6 with TRBJ2-2; D is undetermined. The germline V and J ends were trimmed by 4 bases and 6 bases, with 16 bases remaining between them. CDR1 is SGHDT, CDR2 YYEEEE, per germline. The CDR3 contains 15 residues. CDR3 region: CASSLLPTSPGELFF. CDR3 in DNA: TGTGCCAGCAGCCTACTCCCCACGAGTCCCGGGGAGCTGTTTTTT.